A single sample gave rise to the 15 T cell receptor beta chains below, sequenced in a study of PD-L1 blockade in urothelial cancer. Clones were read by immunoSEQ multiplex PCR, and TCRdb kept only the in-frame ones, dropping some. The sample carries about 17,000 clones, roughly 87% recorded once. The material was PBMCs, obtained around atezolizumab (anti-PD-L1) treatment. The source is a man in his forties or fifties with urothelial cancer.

The CDR3 protein is CASSQVQFGGDTDTQYF. The CDR3 DNA reads TGCGCCAGCAGCCAAGTCCAGTTCGGGGGGGACACAGATACGCAGTATTTT. V and J are TRBV4-1 and TRBJ2-3; 8 bases fit TRBD2. CDR3 length: 17 residues. The J segment lost 2 bases and the V segment lost 1 base, leaving 8 bases of the junction unmatched. CDR1 and CDR2 from the germline V gene are MGHRA and YSYEKL.

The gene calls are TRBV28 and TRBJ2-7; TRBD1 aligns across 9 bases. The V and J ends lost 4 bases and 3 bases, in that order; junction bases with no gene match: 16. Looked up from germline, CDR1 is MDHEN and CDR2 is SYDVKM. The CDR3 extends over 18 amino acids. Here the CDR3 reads CASSSPGQGWGDSYEQYF. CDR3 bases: TGTGCCAGCAGTTCCCCGGGACAGGGATGGGGGGACAGCTACGAGCAGTACTTC.

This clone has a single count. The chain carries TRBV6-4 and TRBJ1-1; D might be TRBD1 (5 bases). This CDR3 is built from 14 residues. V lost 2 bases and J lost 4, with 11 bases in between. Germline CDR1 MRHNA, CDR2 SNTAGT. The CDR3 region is CASSDRGKGTEAFF. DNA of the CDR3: TGTGCCAGCAGTGACAGGGGCAAAGGCACTGAAGCTTTCTTT.

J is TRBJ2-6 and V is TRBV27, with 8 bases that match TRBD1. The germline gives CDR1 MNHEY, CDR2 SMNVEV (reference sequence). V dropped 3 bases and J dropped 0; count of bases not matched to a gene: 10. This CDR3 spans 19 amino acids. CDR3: CASSFGPTGDLSGANVLTF. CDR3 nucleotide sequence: TGTGCCAGCAGTTTCGGTCCGACAGGGGACCTCTCTGGGGCCAACGTCCTGACTTTC.

The CDR3 sequence: CASSPIGSGSINEQFF. The CDR3 DNA follows: TGTGCCAGCAGCCCGATCGGTAGCGGGTCCATCAATGAGCAGTTCTTC. The chain is built from TRBV7-2 and TRBJ2-1, with 7 positions matching TRBD2. From germline, CDR1 is SGHTA and CDR2 FQGNSA. V trimming: 5 bases; J trimming: 6 bases; junction bases outside the gene matches: 13. The CDR3 is 16 amino acids.

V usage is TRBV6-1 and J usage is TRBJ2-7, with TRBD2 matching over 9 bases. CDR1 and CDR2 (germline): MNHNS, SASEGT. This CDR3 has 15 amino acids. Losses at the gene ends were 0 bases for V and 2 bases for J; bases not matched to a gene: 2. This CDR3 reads CASSEARLAAYEQYF. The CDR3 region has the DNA TGTGCCAGCAGTGAAGCGAGACTAGCGGCCTACGAGCAGTACTTC.

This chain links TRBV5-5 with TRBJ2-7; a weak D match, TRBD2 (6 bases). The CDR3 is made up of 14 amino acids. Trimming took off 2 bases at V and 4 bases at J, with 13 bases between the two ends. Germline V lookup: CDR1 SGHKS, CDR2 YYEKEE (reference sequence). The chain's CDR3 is CASSFGTPRYEQYF. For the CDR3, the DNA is TGTGCCAGCAGCTTCGGGACTCCTAGGTACGAGCAGTACTTC.

The CDR3 DNA sequence: TGTGCCAGCAGCCCAAGACCAGGGACAGGGCAGTACGAGCAGTACTTC. It is translated as CASSPRPGTGQYEQYF. The chain combines TRBV7-3 with TRBJ2-7; 9 nucleotides align to TRBD1. V shed 5 bases, J shed 4 bases, and the junction held 12 bases outside the gene matches. The CDR3 extends over 16 amino acids. Germline CDR1 reads SGHTA; CDR2 reads FQGTGA.

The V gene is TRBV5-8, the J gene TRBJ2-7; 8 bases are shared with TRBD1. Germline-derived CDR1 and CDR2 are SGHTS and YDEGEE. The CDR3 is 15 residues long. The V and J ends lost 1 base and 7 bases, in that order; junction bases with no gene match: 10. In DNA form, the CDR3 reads TGTGCCAGCAGCTTGACCAGGACAGGGCGCAAAGAGCAGTACTTC. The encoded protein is CASSLTRTGRKEQYF.

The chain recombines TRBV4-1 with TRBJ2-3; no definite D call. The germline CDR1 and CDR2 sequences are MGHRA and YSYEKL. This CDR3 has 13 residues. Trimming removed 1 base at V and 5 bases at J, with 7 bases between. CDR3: CASSQGTRDTQYF. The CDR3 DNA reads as TGCGCCAGCAGCCAAGGAACAAGAGATACGCAGTATTTT.

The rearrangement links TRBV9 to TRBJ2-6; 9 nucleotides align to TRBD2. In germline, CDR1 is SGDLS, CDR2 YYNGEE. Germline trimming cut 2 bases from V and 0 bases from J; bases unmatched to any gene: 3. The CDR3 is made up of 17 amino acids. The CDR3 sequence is CASSVAGGVSGANVLTF. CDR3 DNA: TGTGCCAGCAGCGTTGCGGGGGGGGTCTCTGGGGCCAACGTCCTGACTTTC.

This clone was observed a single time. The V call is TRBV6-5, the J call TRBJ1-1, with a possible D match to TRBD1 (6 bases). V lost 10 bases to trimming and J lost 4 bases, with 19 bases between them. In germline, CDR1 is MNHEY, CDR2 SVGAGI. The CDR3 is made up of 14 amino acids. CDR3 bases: TGTGCCACCAGGGGCATCGGCGGGATCACTGAAGCTTTCTTT. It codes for CATRGIGGITEAFF.

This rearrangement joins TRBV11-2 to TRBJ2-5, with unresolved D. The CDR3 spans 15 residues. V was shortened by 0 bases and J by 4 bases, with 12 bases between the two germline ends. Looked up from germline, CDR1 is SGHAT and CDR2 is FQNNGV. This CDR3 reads CASSLDYAIRETQYF. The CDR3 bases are TGTGCCAGCAGCTTAGACTATGCGATCCGAGAGACCCAGTACTTC.

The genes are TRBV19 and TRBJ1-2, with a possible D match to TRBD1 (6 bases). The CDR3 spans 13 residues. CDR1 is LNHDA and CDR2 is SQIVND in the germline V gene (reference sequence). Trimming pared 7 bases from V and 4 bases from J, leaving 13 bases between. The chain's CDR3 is CASKGDIVYGYTF. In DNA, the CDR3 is TGTGCCAGTAAGGGGGATATAGTCTATGGCTACACCTTC.

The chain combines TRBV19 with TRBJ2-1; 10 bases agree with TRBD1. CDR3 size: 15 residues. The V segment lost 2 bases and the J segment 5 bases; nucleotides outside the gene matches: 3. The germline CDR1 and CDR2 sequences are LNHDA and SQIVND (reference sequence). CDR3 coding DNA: TGTGCCAGTAGTATACCGGGACAGGGGCACAATGAGCAGTTCTTC. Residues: CASSIPGQGHNEQFF.